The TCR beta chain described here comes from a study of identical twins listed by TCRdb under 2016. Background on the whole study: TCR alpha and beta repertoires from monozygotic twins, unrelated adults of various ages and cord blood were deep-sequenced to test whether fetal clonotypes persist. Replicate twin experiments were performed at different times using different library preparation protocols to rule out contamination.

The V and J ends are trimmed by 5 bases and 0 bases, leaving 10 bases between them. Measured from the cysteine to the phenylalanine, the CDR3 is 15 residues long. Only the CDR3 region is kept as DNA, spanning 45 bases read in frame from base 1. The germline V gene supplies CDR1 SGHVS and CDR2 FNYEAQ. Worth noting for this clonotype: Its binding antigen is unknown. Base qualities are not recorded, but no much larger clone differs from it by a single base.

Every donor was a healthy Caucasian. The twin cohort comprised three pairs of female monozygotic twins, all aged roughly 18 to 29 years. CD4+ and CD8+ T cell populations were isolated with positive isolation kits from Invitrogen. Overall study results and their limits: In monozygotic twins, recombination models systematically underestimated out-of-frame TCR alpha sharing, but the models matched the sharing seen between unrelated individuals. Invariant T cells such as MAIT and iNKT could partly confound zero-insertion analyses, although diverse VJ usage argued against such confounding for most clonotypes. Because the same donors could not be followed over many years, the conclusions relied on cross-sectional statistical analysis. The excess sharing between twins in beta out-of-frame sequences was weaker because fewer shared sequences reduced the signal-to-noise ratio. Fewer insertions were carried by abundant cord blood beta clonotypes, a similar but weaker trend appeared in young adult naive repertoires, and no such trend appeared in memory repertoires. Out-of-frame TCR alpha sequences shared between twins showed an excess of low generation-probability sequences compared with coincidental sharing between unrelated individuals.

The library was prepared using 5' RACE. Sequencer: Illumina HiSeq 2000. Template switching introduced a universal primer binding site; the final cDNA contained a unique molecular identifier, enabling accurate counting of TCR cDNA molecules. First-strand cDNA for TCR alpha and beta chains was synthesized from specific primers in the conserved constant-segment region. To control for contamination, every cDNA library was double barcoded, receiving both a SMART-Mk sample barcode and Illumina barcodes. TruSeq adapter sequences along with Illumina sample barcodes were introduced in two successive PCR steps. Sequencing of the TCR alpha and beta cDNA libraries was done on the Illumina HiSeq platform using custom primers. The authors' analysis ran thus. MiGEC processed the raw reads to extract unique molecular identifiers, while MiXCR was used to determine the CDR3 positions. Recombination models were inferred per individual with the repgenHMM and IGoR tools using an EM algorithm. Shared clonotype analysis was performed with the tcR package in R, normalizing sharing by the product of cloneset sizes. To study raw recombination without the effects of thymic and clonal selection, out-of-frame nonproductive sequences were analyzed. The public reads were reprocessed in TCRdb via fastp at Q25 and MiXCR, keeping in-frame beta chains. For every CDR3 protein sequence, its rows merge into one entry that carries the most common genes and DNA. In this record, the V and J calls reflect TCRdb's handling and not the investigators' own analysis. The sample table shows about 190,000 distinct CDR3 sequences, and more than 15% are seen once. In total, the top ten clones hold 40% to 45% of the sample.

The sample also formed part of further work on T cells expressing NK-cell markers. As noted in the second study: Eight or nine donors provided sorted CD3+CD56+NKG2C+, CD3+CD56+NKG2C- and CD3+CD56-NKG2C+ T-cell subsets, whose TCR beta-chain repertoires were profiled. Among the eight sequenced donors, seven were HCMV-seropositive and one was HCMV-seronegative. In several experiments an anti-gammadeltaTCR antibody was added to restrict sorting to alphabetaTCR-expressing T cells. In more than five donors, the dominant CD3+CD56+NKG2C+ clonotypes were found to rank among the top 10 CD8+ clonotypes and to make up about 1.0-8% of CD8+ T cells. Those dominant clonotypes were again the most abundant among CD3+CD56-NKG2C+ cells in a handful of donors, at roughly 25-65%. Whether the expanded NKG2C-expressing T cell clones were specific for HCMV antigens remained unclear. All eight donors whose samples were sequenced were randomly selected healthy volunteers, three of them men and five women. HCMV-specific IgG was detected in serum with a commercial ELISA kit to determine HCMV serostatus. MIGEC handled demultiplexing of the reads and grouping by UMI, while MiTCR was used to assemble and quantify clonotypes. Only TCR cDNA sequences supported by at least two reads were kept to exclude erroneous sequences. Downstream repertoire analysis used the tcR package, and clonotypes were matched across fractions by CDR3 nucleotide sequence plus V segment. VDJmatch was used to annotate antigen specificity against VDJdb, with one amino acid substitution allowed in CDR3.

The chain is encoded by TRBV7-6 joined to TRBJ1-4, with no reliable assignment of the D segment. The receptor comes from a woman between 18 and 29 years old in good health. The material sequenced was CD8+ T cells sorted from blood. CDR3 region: CASSLTYATNEKLFF. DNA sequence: TGTGCCAGCAGCCTAACCTATGCAACTAATGAAAAACTGTTTTTT.